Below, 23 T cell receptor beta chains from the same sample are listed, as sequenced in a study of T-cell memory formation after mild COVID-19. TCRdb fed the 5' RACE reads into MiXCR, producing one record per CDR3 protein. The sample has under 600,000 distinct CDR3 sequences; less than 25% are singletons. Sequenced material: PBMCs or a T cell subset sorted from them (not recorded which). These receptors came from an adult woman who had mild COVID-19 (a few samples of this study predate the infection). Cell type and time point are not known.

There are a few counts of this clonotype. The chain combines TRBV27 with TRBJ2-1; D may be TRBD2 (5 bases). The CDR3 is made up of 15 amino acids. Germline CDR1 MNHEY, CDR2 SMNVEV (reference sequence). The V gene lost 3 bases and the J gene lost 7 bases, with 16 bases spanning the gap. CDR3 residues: CASSFTWSPGNEQFF. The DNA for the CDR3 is TGTGCCAGCAGTTTTACCTGGTCTCCGGGGAATGAGCAGTTCTTC.

The CDR3 loop reads CASSDGTSGEDEQFF. CDR3 coding DNA: TGTGCCAGCAGCGACGGGACTAGCGGGGAAGATGAGCAGTTCTTC. V usage is TRBV7-3 and J usage is TRBJ2-1; 13 bases line up with TRBD2. Trimming at V came to 5 bases and at J to 8 bases, leaving 6 bases not matched to a gene. In germline, CDR1 is SGHTA, CDR2 FQGTGA. The length of the CDR3 is 15 residues.

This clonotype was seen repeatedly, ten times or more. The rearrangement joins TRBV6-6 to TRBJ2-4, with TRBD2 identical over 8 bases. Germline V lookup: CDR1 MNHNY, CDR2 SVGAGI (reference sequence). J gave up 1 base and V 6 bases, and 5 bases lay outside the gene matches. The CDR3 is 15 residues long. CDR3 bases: TGTGCCAGCAGGCGGGGGGAAGGGGCCAAAAACATTCAGTACTTC. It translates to CASRRGEGAKNIQYF.

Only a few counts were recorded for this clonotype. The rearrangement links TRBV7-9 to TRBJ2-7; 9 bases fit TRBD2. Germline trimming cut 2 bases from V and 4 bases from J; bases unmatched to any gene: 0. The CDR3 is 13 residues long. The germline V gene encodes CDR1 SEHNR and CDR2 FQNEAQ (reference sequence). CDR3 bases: TGTGCCAGCAGCTTACTAGCGGGGTACGAGCAGTACTTC. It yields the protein CASSLLAGYEQYF. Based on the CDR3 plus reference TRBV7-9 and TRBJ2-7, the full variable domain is DTGVSQNPRHKITKRGQNVTFRCDPISEHNRLYWYRQTLGQGPEFLTYFQNEAQLEKSRLLSDRFSAERPKGSFSTLEIQRTEQGDSAMYLCASSLLAGYEQYFGPGTRLTVT.

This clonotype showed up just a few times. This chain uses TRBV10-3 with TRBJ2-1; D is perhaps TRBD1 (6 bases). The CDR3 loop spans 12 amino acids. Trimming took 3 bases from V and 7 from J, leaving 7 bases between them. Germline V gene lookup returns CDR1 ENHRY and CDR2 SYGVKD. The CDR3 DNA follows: TGTGCCATCAGTGAAAGGGGGAATGAGCAGTTCTTC. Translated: CAISERGNEQFF.

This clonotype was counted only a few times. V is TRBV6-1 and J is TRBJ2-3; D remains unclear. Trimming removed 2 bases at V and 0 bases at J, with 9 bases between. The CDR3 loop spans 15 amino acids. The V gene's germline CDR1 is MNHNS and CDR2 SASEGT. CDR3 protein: CASSERAASTDTQYF. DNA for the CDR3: TGTGCCAGCAGTGAAAGGGCGGCTAGCACAGATACGCAGTATTTT.

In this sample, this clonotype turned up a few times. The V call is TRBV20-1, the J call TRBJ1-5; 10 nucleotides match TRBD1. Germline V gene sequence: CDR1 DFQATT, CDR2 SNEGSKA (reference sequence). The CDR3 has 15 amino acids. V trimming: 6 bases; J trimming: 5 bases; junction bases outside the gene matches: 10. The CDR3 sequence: CSAEPGQGFDQPQHF. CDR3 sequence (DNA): TGCAGTGCCGAACCGGGACAGGGGTTTGATCAGCCCCAGCATTTT.

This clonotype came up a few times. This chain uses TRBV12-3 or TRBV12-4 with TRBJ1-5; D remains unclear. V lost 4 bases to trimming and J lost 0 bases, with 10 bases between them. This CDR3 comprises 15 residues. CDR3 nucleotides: TGTGCCAGCAGTTACCAGGCGTATAGCAATCAGCCCCAGCATTTT. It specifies CASSYQAYSNQPQHF.

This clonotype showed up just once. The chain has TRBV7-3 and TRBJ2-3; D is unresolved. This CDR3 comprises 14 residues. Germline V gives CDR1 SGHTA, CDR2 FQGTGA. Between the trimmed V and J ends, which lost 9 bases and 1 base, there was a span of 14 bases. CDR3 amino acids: CASSGGTRTDTQYF. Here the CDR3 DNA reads TGTGCCAGTTCCGGCGGAACCCGCACAGATACGCAGTATTTT.

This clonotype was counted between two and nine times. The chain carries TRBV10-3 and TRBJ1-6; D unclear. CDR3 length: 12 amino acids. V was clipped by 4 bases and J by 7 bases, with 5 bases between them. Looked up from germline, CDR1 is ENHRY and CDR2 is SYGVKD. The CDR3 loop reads CAISGTNSPLHF. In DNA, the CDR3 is TGTGCCATCAGTGGTACCAATTCACCCCTCCACTTT.

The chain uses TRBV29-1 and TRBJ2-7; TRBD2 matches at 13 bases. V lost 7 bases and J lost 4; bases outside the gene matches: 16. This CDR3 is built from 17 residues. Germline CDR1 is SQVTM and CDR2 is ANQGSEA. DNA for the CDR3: TGCAGCGCCGCCGGCAGGGGGGAGACTAGCGGGAGGTACGAGCAGTACTTC. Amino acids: CSAAGRGETSGRYEQYF.

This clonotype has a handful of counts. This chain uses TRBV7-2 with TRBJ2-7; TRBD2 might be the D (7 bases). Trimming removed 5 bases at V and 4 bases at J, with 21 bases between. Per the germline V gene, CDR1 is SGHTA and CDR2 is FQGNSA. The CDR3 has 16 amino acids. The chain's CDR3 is CASSLGAGEIGYEQYF. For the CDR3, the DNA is TGTGCCAGCAGCCTGGGGGCGGGAGAAATCGGATACGAGCAGTACTTC.

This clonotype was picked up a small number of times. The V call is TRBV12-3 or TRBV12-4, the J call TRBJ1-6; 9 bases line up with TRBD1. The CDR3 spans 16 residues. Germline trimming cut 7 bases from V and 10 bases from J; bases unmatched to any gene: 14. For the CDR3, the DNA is TGTGCCAGCACCTATTACAGGGGGCGCATAAAATCACCCCTCCACTTT. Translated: CASTYYRGRIKSPLHF.

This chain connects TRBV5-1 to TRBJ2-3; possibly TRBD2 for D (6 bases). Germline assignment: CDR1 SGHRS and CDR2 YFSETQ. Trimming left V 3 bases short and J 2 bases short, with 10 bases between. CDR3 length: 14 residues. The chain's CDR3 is CASSSEGHTDTQYF. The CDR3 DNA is TGCGCCAGCAGCTCGGAGGGGCACACAGATACGCAGTATTTT.

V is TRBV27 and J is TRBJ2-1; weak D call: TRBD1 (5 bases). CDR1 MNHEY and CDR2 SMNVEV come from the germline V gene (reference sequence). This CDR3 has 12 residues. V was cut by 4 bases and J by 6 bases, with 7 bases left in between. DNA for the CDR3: TGTGCCAGCAGTTGGCAGGGCAATGAGCAGTTCTTC. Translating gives CASSWQGNEQFF.

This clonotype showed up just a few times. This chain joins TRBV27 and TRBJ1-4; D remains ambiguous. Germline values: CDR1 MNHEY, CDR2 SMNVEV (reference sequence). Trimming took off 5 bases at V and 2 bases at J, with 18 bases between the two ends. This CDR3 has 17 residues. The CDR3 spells CASSVVRPESTNEKLFF. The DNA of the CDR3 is TGTGCCAGCAGTGTCGTCAGGCCTGAGTCTACTAATGAAAAACTGTTTTTT.

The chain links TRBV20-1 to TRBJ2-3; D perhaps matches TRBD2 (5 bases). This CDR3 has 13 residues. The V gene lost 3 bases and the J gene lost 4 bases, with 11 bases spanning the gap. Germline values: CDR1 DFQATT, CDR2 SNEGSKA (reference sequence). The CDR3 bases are TGCAGTGCTAGGTCCCGGGGTTCAGATACGCAGTATTTT. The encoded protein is CSARSRGSDTQYF.

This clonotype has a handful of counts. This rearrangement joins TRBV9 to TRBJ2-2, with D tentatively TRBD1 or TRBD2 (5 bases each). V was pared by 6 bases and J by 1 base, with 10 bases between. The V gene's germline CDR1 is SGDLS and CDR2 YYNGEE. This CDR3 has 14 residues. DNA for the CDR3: TGTGCCAGCACCGGGACGGTGAACACCGGGGAGCTGTTTTTT. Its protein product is CASTGTVNTGELFF.

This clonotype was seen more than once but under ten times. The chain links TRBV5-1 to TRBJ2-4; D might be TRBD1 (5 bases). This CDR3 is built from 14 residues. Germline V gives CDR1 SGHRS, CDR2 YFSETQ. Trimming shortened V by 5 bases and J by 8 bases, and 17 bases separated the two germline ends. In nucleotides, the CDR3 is TGCGCCAGCAGTCGCATTGGGGCAGGTGACATTCAGTACTTC. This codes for CASSRIGAGDIQYF.

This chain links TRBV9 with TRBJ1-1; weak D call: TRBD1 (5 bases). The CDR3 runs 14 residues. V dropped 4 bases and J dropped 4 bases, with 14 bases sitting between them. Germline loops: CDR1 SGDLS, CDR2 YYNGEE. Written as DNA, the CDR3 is TGTGCCAGCAGCCCAGGTCCCGGGGGCACTGAAGCTTTCTTT. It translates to CASSPGPGGTEAFF. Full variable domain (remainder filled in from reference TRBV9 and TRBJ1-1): DSGVTQTPKHLITATGQRVTLRCSPRSGDLSVYWYQQSLDQGLQFLIQYYNGEERAKGNILERFSAQQFPDLHSELNLSSLELGDSALYFCASSPGPGGTEAFFGQGTRLTVV.

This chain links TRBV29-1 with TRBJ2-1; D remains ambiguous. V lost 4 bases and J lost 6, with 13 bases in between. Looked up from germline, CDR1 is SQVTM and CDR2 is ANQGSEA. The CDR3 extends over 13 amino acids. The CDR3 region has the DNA TGCAGCGTTGGTCCTAGGCTGGTCAATGAGCAGTTCTTC. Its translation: CSVGPRLVNEQFF.

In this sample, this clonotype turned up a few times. CDR3 DNA: TGTGCCACCAAAAGACAGGATCAAGAGACCCAGTACTTC. It codes for CATKRQDQETQYF. The chain combines TRBV2 with TRBJ2-5; D is perhaps TRBD1 (6 bases). The CDR3 loop spans 13 amino acids. The ends were cut back, 10 bases at V and 2 bases at J, with 14 bases in the middle. Germline V CDR1 and CDR2: SNHLY, FYNNEI.

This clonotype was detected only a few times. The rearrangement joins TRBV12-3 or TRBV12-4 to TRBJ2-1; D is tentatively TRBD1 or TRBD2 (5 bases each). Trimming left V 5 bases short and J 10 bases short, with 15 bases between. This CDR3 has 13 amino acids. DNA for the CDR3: TGTGCCAGCAGTCGTAGGGACGTGTCGGAGCAGTTCTTC. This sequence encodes CASSRRDVSEQFF.